The following is a T cell receptor beta chain sequence with its context. Using immunoSEQ multiplex PCR, the repertoire was profiled, and TCRdb retains in-frame clones only, with some absent. The sample shows about 300,000 clones, around 87% of them seen only once. This specimen belongs to a study of blood T cell repertoires in COVID-19. This CDR3 contains 13 residues. In germline, CDR1 is SGHTA, CDR2 FQGNSA. V was shortened by 5 bases and J by 4 bases, with 11 bases between the two germline ends. The sequenced sample was peripheral blood. V usage is TRBV7-2 and J usage is TRBJ1-1, with D tentatively TRBD1 (5 bases). The clonotype was recovered from a man aged 70-80 years with acute or convalescent COVID-19. The CDR3 loop is CASSLSGGTEAFF. CDR3 DNA sequence: TGTGCCAGCAGCCTGAGCGGGGGCACTGAAGCTTTCTTT.